This TCR beta chain was captured in a study of cytomegalovirus exposure and HLA in healthy donors. Details on this clone: The antigen remains unidentified.

The study ran its PCR with 60 Vbeta and 13 Jbeta primers. Method: immunoSEQ multiplex PCR; TCRdb's copy keeps in-frame clones and lacks some. In total, the table holds about 160,000 clones. V was clipped by 6 bases and J by 1 base; unmatched bases: 6. The CDR3 covers 15 residues. CDR1 is SGHAT and CDR2 is FQDESV in the germline V gene (reference sequence). The study's findings and limits: In a later analysis, a missense DCLRE1C variant was linked to TCR beta V- and J-gene trimming.

Source material: PBMCs. The rearrangement uses TRBV11-1 and TRBJ1-2, with 9 bases fitting TRBD1. The TCR comes from a woman aged 55-69 years in good health and CMV-seronegative. CDR3 nucleotide sequence: TGTGCCAGCAGTTCACCGGACAGGGGTAACTATGGCTACACCTTC. It specifies CASSSPDRGNYGYTF.